The 19 T cell receptor beta chains below were found in one sample sequenced in a study of blood T cell repertoires in COVID-19. The assay was immunoSEQ multiplex PCR, and TCRdb's table has in-frame clones only and misses some. The table shows over 200,000 clones, with 80% to 90% occurring only once. Sample: PBMCs or T cells enriched from blood (not recorded which). Receptor source: a woman aged 25 to 39 who had been exposed to COVID-19.

The V call is TRBV5-6, the J call TRBJ2-7; TRBD1 agrees at 7 bases. Trimming at V came to 4 bases and at J to 0 bases, leaving 1 base not matched to a gene. Germline V gene sequence: CDR1 SGHDT, CDR2 YYEEEE. The length of the CDR3 is 13 residues. The CDR3 nucleotides read TGTGCCAGCAGCAACAGGGGCTCCTACGAGCAGTACTTC. Amino acid sequence: CASSNRGSYEQYF.

The V call is TRBV19, the J call TRBJ1-5; D perhaps matches TRBD1 (6 bases). The germline V gene encodes CDR1 LNHDA and CDR2 SQIVND (reference sequence). The CDR3 totals 15 residues. V shed 1 base and J shed 7 bases, with 14 bases lying between them. CDR3 residues: CASSIVRGFKQPQHF. The DNA for the CDR3 is TGTGCCAGTAGTATAGTTAGGGGGTTTAAACAGCCCCAGCATTTT. The complete variable domain, with remaining parts taken from reference TRBV19 and TRBJ1-5, reads DGGITQSPKYLFRKEGQNVTLSCEQNLNHDAMYWYRQDPGQGLRLIYYSQIVNDFQKGDIAEGYSVSREKKESFPLTVTSAQKNPTAFYLCASSIVRGFKQPQHFGDGTRLSIL.

The chain links TRBV28 to TRBJ1-1; 8 bases match TRBD1. Germline lookup yields CDR1 MDHEN and CDR2 SYDVKM. Trimming at V came to 5 bases and at J to 5 bases, leaving 7 bases not matched to a gene. This CDR3 contains 14 residues. CDR3 amino acids: CASSTRQGRTEAFF. CDR3 in DNA: TGTGCCAGCAGTACCCGACAGGGGCGGACTGAAGCTTTCTTT.

This clone was seen a single time. The chain is built from TRBV2 and TRBJ2-1; 11 bases are a match to TRBD2. This CDR3 is 15 amino acids long. Germline CDR1 reads SNHLY; CDR2 reads FYNNEI. Germline trimming cut 10 bases from V and 8 bases from J; bases unmatched to any gene: 13. This CDR3 is CATKPTSGSTDEQFF. The CDR3 DNA follows: TGTGCCACCAAGCCCACTAGCGGGAGTACTGATGAGCAGTTCTTC.

This chain links TRBV15 with TRBJ1-5; D remains unclear. Trimming removed 0 bases at V and 1 base at J, with 4 bases between. Germline V gene data show CDR1 as LNHNV and CDR2 as YYDKDF (reference sequence). This CDR3 spans 14 amino acids. CDR3 bases: TGTGCCACCAGCAGAGACAGAAGCAATCAGCCCCAGCATTTT. The encoded protein is CATSRDRSNQPQHF.

A few counts support this clone. The chain uses TRBV5-1 and TRBJ2-1; TRBD2 aligns across 13 bases. CDR1 is SGHRS, CDR2 YFSETQ, per germline. This CDR3 contains 18 residues. Losses at the gene ends were 4 bases for V and 7 bases for J; bases not matched to a gene: 14. Here the CDR3 reads CASSTSLAGGLYGNEQFF. CDR3 sequence (DNA): TGCGCCAGCAGCACTTCACTAGCGGGAGGGTTGTACGGGAATGAGCAGTTCTTC.

The genes are TRBV10-1 and TRBJ2-3; the D gene is possibly TRBD2 (5 bases). Germline V gives CDR1 WNHNN, CDR2 SYGVQD (reference sequence). CDR3 length: 15 residues. The V end lost 5 bases, the J end lost 2 bases, and 14 bases lay between the germline ends. CDR3 nucleotides: TGCGCCAGCAGTCGGTCAGCGGCTAACACAGATACGCAGTATTTT. It encodes CASSRSAANTDTQYF.

J is TRBJ2-1 and V is TRBV11-2; D remains unclear. V lost 8 bases to trimming and J lost 0 bases, with 11 bases between them. Looked up from germline, CDR1 is SGHAT and CDR2 is FQNNGV. The CDR3 consists of 14 residues. The CDR3 here is CASARLTSYNEQFF. The CDR3 coding sequence is TGTGCCAGCGCCCGACTTACCTCCTACAATGAGCAGTTCTTC.

This chain uses TRBV6-1 with TRBJ1-3; D is perhaps TRBD1 (5 bases). Trimming removed 2 bases at V and 4 bases at J, with 9 bases between. This CDR3 comprises 14 residues. In germline, CDR1 is MNHNS, CDR2 SASEGT. For the CDR3, the DNA is TGTGCCAGCAGTGAACAGGGTCCGGGAAACACCATATATTTT. Encoded protein: CASSEQGPGNTIYF.

V gene TRBV30 combines with J gene TRBJ1-2; no clear D gene. V was trimmed by 0 bases and J by 2 bases, leaving 16 bases between them. Germline V gene lookup returns CDR1 GTSNPN and CDR2 SVGIG (reference sequence). The CDR3 runs to 16 residues. In nucleotides, the CDR3 is TGTGCCTGGAGTGTAATTCCCGGGGAAAGAAACTATGGCTACACCTTC. Translating gives CAWSVIPGERNYGYTF.

This chain joins TRBV7-8 and TRBJ1-1, with 9 bases identical to TRBD1. From germline, CDR1 is SGHVS and CDR2 FQNEAQ. J lost 2 bases, V lost 0 bases, and 7 bases had no gene match. The CDR3 is 17 amino acids. As DNA, the CDR3 is TGTGCCAGCAGCTTAGCGTGGAAGGGACAGGGAAACACTGAAGCTTTCTTT. It is translated as CASSLAWKGQGNTEAFF.

The V and J genes are TRBV19 and TRBJ1-1; D may be TRBD1 (6 bases). The CDR3 is 17 residues long. Germline V gene sequence: CDR1 LNHDA, CDR2 SQIVND (reference sequence). V shed 3 bases and J shed 0 bases, with 17 bases lying between them. CDR3 protein: CASSMSPPDRLNTEAFF. The CDR3 DNA sequence: TGTGCCAGTAGTATGTCCCCCCCCGACAGGCTGAACACTGAAGCTTTCTTT.

The chain combines TRBV20-1 with TRBJ2-5, with D uncertain. The CDR3 runs to 16 residues. The germline gives CDR1 DFQATT, CDR2 SNEGSKA (reference sequence). Trimming took 3 bases from V and 1 from J, leaving 18 bases between them. As DNA, the CDR3 is TGCAGTGCTAGTCTAATCACGCCGCTCCTCCAAGAGACCCAGTACTTC. This translates into CSASLITPLLQETQYF.

V is TRBV29-1 and J is TRBJ2-2, with no clear D. The CDR3 is made up of 11 amino acids. V was clipped by 8 bases and J by 4 bases, with 8 bases between them. Germline V lookup: CDR1 SQVTM, CDR2 ANQGSEA. The CDR3 region is CSSSLTGELFF. CDR3 sequence (DNA): TGCAGCTCCAGTCTCACCGGGGAGCTGTTTTTT.

The chain recombines TRBV15 with TRBJ1-6, with D unresolved. This CDR3 is built from 14 residues. From germline, CDR1 is LNHNV and CDR2 YYDKDF (reference sequence). The V and J ends lost 1 base and 7 bases respectively, with 8 bases between them. The CDR3 loop is CATSRAGENSPLHF. CDR3 sequence (DNA): TGTGCCACCAGCAGAGCAGGCGAGAATTCACCCCTCCACTTT.

V and J are TRBV5-1 and TRBJ1-2; tentative D call: TRBD1 (6 bases). Deletions cut 0 bases from V and 8 bases from J, with 14 bases between. The germline V gene encodes CDR1 SGHRS and CDR2 YFSETQ. This CDR3 is built from 14 residues. CDR3 coding DNA: TGCGCCAGCAGCTTGGTGTCAGGGGATCGAGGCTACACCTTC. Its translation is CASSLVSGDRGYTF.

This clone was detected once. This chain joins TRBV7-9 and TRBJ1-1, with no clear D. Trimming took off 5 bases at V and 5 bases at J, with 9 bases between the two ends. CDR1 and CDR2 from the germline V gene are SEHNR and FQNEAQ (reference sequence). This CDR3 is built from 12 residues. CDR3 DNA: TGTGCCAGCAGCCCCCCCGGGACTGAAGCTTTCTTT. It encodes CASSPPGTEAFF.

The CDR3 here is CASSSDSSNSPLHF. The CDR3, as DNA: TGTGCCAGCAGTTCGGACTCATCCAATTCACCCCTCCACTTT. The chain carries TRBV7-9 and TRBJ1-6; no definite D call. The CDR3 loop spans 14 amino acids. Germline lookup yields CDR1 SEHNR and CDR2 FQNEAQ (reference sequence). V was cut by 6 bases and J by 7 bases, with 13 bases left in between.

The chain is built from TRBV18 and TRBJ2-7, with D tentatively TRBD1 (6 bases). Trimming stripped 0 bases from V and 2 bases from J, with 17 bases between. CDR3 size: 17 residues. CDR1 and CDR2 from the germline V gene are KGHSH and LQKENI. CDR3 sequence (DNA): TGTGCCAGCTCACCACCGACCTCAGGGGCCTCCCCCTACGAGCAGTACTTC. It specifies CASSPPTSGASPYEQYF.